This TCR beta chain was obtained from a study of shared clonotypes between healthy human individuals. Cells designated naive CD8 were CD45RO-negative and were positively selected for CCR7, with terminally differentiated effector memory CD45RA+ cells excluded. The donors were adults (healthy and HIV-negative) with no recent acute infections or vaccinations. The table came from immunoSEQ multiplex PCR; TCRdb's copy has only in-frame clones and leaves some out. Of about 2.2 million clones in the sample, about 92% were seen once. A remark on this clone: Its matching antigen is unknown.

Per the germline V gene, CDR1 is SEHNR and CDR2 is FQNEAQ (reference sequence). The length of the CDR3 is 16 residues. With V trimmed by 5 bases and J by 5 bases, 14 bases remained unmatched. Study findings and constraints: Sample collection involved blood only; tissue repertoires are likely different.

Material: naive CD8+ T cells from PBMCs. The rearrangement joins TRBV7-9 to TRBJ2-7; TRBD1 matches 8 bases. This sequence originates from a man aged 18 to 29 in good health. Some clones in this sample may be carry-over from other donors' samples. The CDR3 loop is CASSPGRSRGRDEQYF. The CDR3 DNA is TGTGCCAGCAGCCCCGGCCGGTCCAGGGGGCGCGACGAGCAGTACTTC.